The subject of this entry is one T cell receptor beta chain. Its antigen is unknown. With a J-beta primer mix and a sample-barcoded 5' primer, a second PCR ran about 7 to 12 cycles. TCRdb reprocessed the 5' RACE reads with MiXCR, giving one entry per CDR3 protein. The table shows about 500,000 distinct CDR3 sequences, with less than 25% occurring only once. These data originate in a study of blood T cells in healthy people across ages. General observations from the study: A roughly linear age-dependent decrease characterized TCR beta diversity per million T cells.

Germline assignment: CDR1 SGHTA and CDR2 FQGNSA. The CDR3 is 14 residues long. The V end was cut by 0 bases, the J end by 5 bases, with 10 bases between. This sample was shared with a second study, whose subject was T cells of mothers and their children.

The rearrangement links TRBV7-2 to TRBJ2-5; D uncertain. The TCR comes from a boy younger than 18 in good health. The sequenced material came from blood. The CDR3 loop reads CASSLAGRSETQYF. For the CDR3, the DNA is TGTGCCAGCAGCTTAGCGGGTCGGTCGGAGACCCAGTACTTC. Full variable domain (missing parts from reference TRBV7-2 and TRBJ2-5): GAGVSQSPSNKVTEKGKDVELRCDPISGHTALYWYRQSLGQGLEFLIYFQGNSAPDKSGLPSDRFSAERTGGSVSTLTIQRTQQEDSAVYLCASSLAGRSETQYFGPGTRLLVL.